Below, 7 T cell receptor beta chains from the same sample are listed, as sequenced in a study of Ad26.COV2.S vaccination and SARS-CoV-2 variants. Assay: immunoSEQ multiplex PCR; the TCRdb copy retains only in-frame clones and omits some. The table records a few hundred thousand clones, around 87% of them present only once. Sample treatment: 15 to 20 received Ad26.COV2.S at low or high dose, single or two shots; 5 received placebo; per-sample allocation not given. After the first vaccine or placebo injection, samples were drawn on day 63. The source material was peripheral blood, sampled in a trial of Ad26.COV2.S vaccine versus placebo. Source of these receptors: a person between 18 and 59 years old who received the Ad26.COV2.S COVID-19 vaccine or a placebo.

The V and J genes are TRBV11-2 and TRBJ1-3, with D unclear. V dropped 1 base and J dropped 4 bases, with 5 bases sitting between them. Per the germline V gene, CDR1 is SGHAT and CDR2 is FQNNGV. The CDR3 contains 13 residues. The CDR3 nucleotides read TGTGCCAGCAGCTTAGGGGAAGGAAACACCATATATTTT. Translated: CASSLGEGNTIYF.

This clone came up once. V gene TRBV19 combines with J gene TRBJ2-3, with 7 positions matching TRBD1. This CDR3 has 16 residues. V was clipped by 7 bases and J by 1 base; unmatched bases: 11. The V gene's germline CDR1 is LNHDA and CDR2 SQIVND (reference sequence). The CDR3 here is CASTGPAGGRTDTQYF. Here the CDR3 DNA reads TGTGCCAGTACCGGACCAGCAGGGGGTCGCACAGATACGCAGTATTTT.

The chain couples TRBV10-3 to TRBJ1-6; D might be TRBD1 (6 bases). V lost 4 bases to trimming and J lost 0 bases, with 10 bases between them. The germline CDR1 and CDR2 sequences are ENHRY and SYGVKD. CDR3 length equals 16 residues. CDR3 amino acids: CAISAGASSYNSPLHF. The DNA for the CDR3 is TGTGCCATCAGTGCGGGGGCCAGCTCCTATAATTCACCCCTCCACTTT.

The V gene is TRBV28, the J gene TRBJ2-7, with D possibly being TRBD2 (6 bases). The V end lost 2 bases, the J end lost 2 bases, and 13 bases lay between the germline ends. This CDR3 spans 15 amino acids. The germline V gene has CDR1 MDHEN and CDR2 SYDVKM. CDR3 residues: CASSLAGGRAYEQYF. Here the CDR3 DNA reads TGTGCCAGCAGTTTAGCCGGGGGACGGGCCTACGAGCAGTACTTC.

The genes are TRBV6-1 and TRBJ1-4, with D unresolved. The V end was cut by 2 bases, the J end by 5 bases, with 12 bases between. Germline CDR1 reads MNHNS; CDR2 reads SASEGT. The CDR3 contains 15 residues. The CDR3 protein is CASSESAGLNEKLFF. The CDR3 DNA sequence: TGTGCCAGCAGTGAATCGGCAGGATTAAATGAAAAACTGTTTTTT.

This chain joins TRBV4-3 and TRBJ2-3; 10 nucleotides match TRBD1. Trimming removed 4 bases from V and 3 bases from J; junction bases left unmatched: 7. There are 16 residues in the CDR3. Germline CDR1 and CDR2: LGHNA and YSLEER. The CDR3 region is CASSRRDRGKTDTQYF. CDR3 sequence (DNA): TGCGCCAGCAGCCGTCGGGACAGGGGAAAAACAGATACGCAGTATTTT.

A few counts support this clone. The chain carries TRBV5-4 and TRBJ2-2, with D unresolved. The CDR3 runs 15 residues. Germline-derived CDR1 and CDR2 are SGHNT and YYREEE (reference sequence). V was trimmed by 2 bases and J by 1 base, leaving 9 bases between them. Written as DNA, the CDR3 is TGTGCCAGCAGCTTTCTCTCGGGGAACACCGGGGAGCTGTTTTTT. It codes for CASSFLSGNTGELFF.